This T cell receptor beta chain derives from a study of post-analysis software for immune sequencing data. Every TCR beta cDNA library bore unique molecular identifiers. TCRdb reprocessed the PCR reads via MiXCR and lists one record per CDR3 protein. In the table there are approximately 660,000 distinct CDR3 sequences, around 60% of which are singletons. This clonotype appeared a few times. Antigen specificity is unknown. Germline values: CDR1 SNHLY, CDR2 FYNNEI. This CDR3 has 15 amino acids. Trimming stripped 2 bases from V and 0 bases from J, with 8 bases between. Points from the study as a whole: By F measure, samples from a shared preparation batch strongly co-clustered. A few TRBV segments occurring more often in patients than controls included TRBV5-6, TRBV5-1 and TRBV20-1.

The chain is built from TRBV2 and TRBJ2-1; D uncertain. What was sequenced was blood. This receptor was taken from a girl aged 2 to 9 with multiple sclerosis. CDR3 bases: TGTGCCAGCAGTGAACCCAGCCTCTCCTACAATGAGCAGTTCTTC. Its protein product is CASSEPSLSYNEQFF.